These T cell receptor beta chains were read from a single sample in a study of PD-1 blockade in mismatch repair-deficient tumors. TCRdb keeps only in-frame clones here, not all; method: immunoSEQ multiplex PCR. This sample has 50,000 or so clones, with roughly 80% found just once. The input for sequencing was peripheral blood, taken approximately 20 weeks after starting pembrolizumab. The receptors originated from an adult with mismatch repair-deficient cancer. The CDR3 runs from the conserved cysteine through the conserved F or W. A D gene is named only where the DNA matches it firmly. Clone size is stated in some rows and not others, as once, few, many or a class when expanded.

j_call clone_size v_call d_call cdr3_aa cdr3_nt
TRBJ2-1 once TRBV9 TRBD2 CASSVALAGASYNEQFF TGTGCCAGCAGCGTAGCTTTAGCGGGAGCCTCCTACAATGAGCAGTTCTTC
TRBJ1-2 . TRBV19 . CASRSSPTDGYTF TGTGCCAGTAGATCATCGCCGACGGATGGCTACACCTTC
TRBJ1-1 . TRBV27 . CASSLFRHTEAFF TGTGCCAGCAGTTTATTTCGGCACACTGAAGCTTTCTTT
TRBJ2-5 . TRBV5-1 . CASSLQGTRQETQYF TGCGCCAGCAGCTTGCAGGGGACCCGACAAGAGACCCAGTACTTC
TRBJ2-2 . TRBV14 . CASSRKGLAKAGELFF TGTGCCAGCAGTCGGAAGGGGCTAGCGAAGGCCGGGGAGCTGTTTTTT
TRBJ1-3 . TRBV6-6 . CASRRTENGNTIYF TGTGCCAGCAGGAGGACAGAAAATGGAAACACCATATATTTT
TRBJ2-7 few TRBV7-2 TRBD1 CATAQGASYEQYF TGTGCCACCGCACAGGGGGCGTCCTACGAGCAGTACTTC
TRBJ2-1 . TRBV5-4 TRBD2 CASSTPGLAGVGWSQFF TGTGCCAGCAGCACTCCGGGACTAGCGGGAGTGGGTTGGTCGCAGTTCTTC
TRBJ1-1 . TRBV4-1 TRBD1 CASSQGYGTGATEAFF TGCGCCAGCAGCCAAGGGTATGGGACAGGGGCCACTGAAGCTTTCTTT
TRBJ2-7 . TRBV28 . CASSPLHAASEQYF TGTGCCAGCAGTCCCCTTCACGCCGCTAGTGAGCAGTACTTC